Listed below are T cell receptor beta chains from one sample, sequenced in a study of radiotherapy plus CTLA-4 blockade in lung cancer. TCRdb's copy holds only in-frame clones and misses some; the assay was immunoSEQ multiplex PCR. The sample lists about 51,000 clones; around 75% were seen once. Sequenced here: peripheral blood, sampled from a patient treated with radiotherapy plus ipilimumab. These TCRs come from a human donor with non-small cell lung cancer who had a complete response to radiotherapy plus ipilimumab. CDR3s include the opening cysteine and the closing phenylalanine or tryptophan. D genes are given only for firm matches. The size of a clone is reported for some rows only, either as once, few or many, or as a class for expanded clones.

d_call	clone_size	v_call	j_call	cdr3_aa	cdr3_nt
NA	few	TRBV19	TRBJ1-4	CATRLEGGKLFF	TGTGCCACCCGACTGGAGGGTGGAAAACTGTTTTTT
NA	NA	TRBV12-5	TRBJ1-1	CASGLGRGVEAFF	TGTGCTAGTGGTCTTGGGAGGGGAGTAGAAGCTTTCTTT
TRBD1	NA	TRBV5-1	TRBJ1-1	CASSFAGGNTEAFF	TGCGCCAGCAGTTTTGCAGGGGGGAACACTGAAGCTTTCTTT
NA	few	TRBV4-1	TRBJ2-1	CASSQGGDISEQFF	TGCGCCAGCAGCCAAGGAGGTGATATCAGTGAGCAGTTCTTC
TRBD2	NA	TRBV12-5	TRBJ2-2	CASGLVTGTSGKMDTGELFF	TGTGCTAGTGGTTTGGTGACCGGGACTAGCGGGAAAATGGACACCGGGGAGCTGTTTTTT
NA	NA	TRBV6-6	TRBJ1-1	CASSPVTGQNTEAFF	TGTGCCAGCAGCCCCGTGACAGGTCAGAACACTGAAGCTTTCTTT
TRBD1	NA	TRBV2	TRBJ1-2	CASSVERSDRGYGYTF	TGTGCCAGCAGTGTAGAAAGGTCGGACAGGGGTTATGGCTACACCTTC
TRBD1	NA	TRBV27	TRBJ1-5	CASSLSTGTGGNQPQHF	TGTGCCAGCAGTTTATCCACAGGGACAGGCGGCAATCAGCCCCAGCATTTT
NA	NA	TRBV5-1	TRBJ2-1	CASSSGGIYNEQFF	TGCGCCAGCAGTTCTGGAGGCATATACAATGAGCAGTTCTTC
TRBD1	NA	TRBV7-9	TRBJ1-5	CASSPGQGTRNQPQHF	TGTGCCAGCAGCCCGGGACAGGGGACCCGCAATCAGCCCCAGCATTTT
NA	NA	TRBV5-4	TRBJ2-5	CASSLDSWETQYF	TGTGCCAGCAGCTTGGACTCTTGGGAGACCCAGTACTTC
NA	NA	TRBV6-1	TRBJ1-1	CASSDGRNTEAFF	TGTGCCAGCAGTGATGGGAGGAACACTGAAGCTTTCTTT
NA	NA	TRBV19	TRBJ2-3	CASSIGSGTRTDTQYF	TGTGCCAGTTCGATAGGGTCCGGGACTCGCACAGATACGCAGTATTTT
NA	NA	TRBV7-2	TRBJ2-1	CASSLDHTGGNEQFF	TGTGCCAGCAGCTTGGATCATACAGGTGGAAATGAGCAGTTCTTC
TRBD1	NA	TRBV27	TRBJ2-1	CASSLYGTGSDNEQFF	TGTGCCAGCAGTTTATATGGGACAGGGAGTGACAATGAGCAGTTCTTC
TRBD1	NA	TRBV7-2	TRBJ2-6	CASSTTGTGSSGANVLTF	TGTGCCAGCAGCACGACCGGGACAGGGTCCTCTGGGGCCAACGTCCTGACTTTC
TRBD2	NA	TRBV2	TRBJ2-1	CASSELAGVGEQFF	TGTGCCAGCAGTGAGCTAGCGGGGGTCGGTGAGCAGTTCTTC
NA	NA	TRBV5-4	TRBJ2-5	CASSLIPRQETQYF	TGTGCCAGCAGCTTGATCCCGCGACAAGAGACCCAGTACTTC
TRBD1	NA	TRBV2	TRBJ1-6	CASKPGQGNSPLHF	TGTGCCAGCAAGCCGGGACAGGGGAATTCACCCCTCCACTTT
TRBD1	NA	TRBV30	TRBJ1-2	CAWSGPPTGFVYGYTF	TGTGCCTGGAGCGGACCGCCGACAGGGTTTGTCTATGGCTACACCTTC
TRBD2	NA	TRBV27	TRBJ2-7	CASSFLRLAGGLYEQYF	TGTGCCAGCAGTTTCTTACGTCTGGCGGGGGGTTTATACGAGCAGTACTTC
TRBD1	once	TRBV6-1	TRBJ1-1	CASQSGGWNTEAFF	TGTGCCAGCCAATCAGGGGGTTGGAACACTGAAGCTTTCTTT
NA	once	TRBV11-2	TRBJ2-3	CASSLAQTTDTQYF	TGTGCCAGCAGCTTAGCACAGACCACAGATACGCAGTATTTT
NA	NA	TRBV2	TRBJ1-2	CASSEVTVYGYTF	TGTGCCAGCAGTGAAGTAACAGTATATGGCTACACCTTC